This T cell receptor beta chain comes out of a study of blood T cell repertoires in COVID-19. As for the study in general: Spain, Italy and the United States supplied samples that represented acute and convalescent COVID-19. The cDNA or gDNA used as material had been derived from T cells, B-cell-depleted T cells, or PBMCs.

Authors' analysis steps: Amplified reference gene primers provided the basis for estimating nucleated cell counts. The data were produced by immunoSEQ multiplex PCR, yet TCRdb's version contains in-frame clones alone and is incomplete. The V and J calls and clone size are taken from that table; D and trimming were inferred from the DNA. The data contain around 160,000 clones, about 81% of them singletons. This clone showed up just a few times. Germline-derived CDR1 and CDR2 are SGHTA and FQGNSA. V lost 4 bases and J lost 7, with 13 bases in between. CDR3 length: 13 amino acids. The sequenced sample consisted of peripheral blood. The chain recombines TRBV7-2 with TRBJ1-2; D might be TRBD1 (5 bases). The TCR originated in a human donor in a cohort sampled during active COVID-19. CDR3 amino acids: CASSSPLRGGYTF. DNA for the CDR3: TGTGCCAGCAGCTCACCTCTTAGGGGTGGCTACACCTTC.